The 9 T cell receptor beta chains presented below share a single source sample, sequenced in a study of T cell repertoires in cytomegalovirus infection. These receptors are not linked to any known antigen. TCRdb fed the reads into MiXCR, producing one record per CDR3 protein. Altogether 110,000 or so distinct CDR3 sequences are present, over 25% being singletons, with the ten largest covering roughly two fifths. The sequences come from CD8+ T cells from cultured PBMCs, collected from culture after CMV antigen stimulation. All receptors derive from a human donor in good health (CMV status not recorded). Some clones in this sample may be carry-over from other donors' samples.

This clonotype was recorded a few times. The CDR3 DNA reads TGCGCCAGCAGCCAAGACGGGATGGTAGTAGACAATGAGCAGTTCTTC. This encodes CASSQDGMVVDNEQFF. The rearrangement links TRBV4-3 to TRBJ2-1; possibly TRBD2 for D (5 bases). The CDR3 extends over 16 amino acids. The germline V and J ends were trimmed by 0 bases and 5 bases, with 14 bases remaining between them. CDR1 is LGHNA and CDR2 is YSLEER in the germline V gene.

The chain recombines TRBV27 with TRBJ2-5; 8 bases match TRBD1. The CDR3 consists of 21 residues. CDR1 is MNHEY and CDR2 is SMNVEV in the germline V gene (reference sequence). The V segment lost 6 bases and the J segment 5 bases; nucleotides outside the gene matches: 29. CDR3 sequence reads: CASSPLPSPVWTGSSHETQYF. As DNA, the CDR3 is TGTGCCAGCAGCCCGCTTCCGTCTCCCGTATGGACAGGGTCATCCCATGAGACCCAGTACTTC.

This clonotype was seen a few times. V and J are TRBV7-9 and TRBJ1-1, with D hard to call. The CDR3 contains 11 residues. Trimming took 5 bases from V and 3 from J, leaving 4 bases between them. Germline V gene data show CDR1 as SEHNR and CDR2 as FQNEAQ (reference sequence). For the CDR3, the DNA is TGTGCCAGCAGCAGACACACTGAAGCTTTCTTT. It yields the protein CASSRHTEAFF.

In its sample, this clonotype was seen a few times. The chain employs TRBV6-5 and TRBJ1-2; D remains unclear. V dropped 1 base and J dropped 0 bases, with 6 bases sitting between them. The CDR3 length is 14 residues. Germline values: CDR1 MNHEY, CDR2 SVGAGI. CDR3 residues: CASSYFPSNYGYTF. CDR3 coding DNA: TGTGCCAGCAGTTACTTCCCCTCTAACTATGGCTACACCTTC.

This clonotype was picked up a small number of times. The rearrangement uses TRBV12-3 or TRBV12-4 and TRBJ2-1; D gene ambiguous. V was trimmed by 5 bases and J by 9 bases, leaving 11 bases between them. The length of the CDR3 is 12 residues. CDR3 region: CASSPPFTEQFF. Here the CDR3 DNA reads TGTGCCAGCAGTCCCCCTTTTACTGAGCAGTTCTTC.

This clonotype was recorded at least ten times. This sequence joins TRBV3-1 and TRBJ2-1; D uncertain. V shed 1 base and J shed 6 bases, with 1 base lying between them. The length of the CDR3 is 11 residues. Germline CDR1 reads LGHDT; CDR2 reads YNNKEL (reference sequence). For the CDR3, the DNA is TGTGCCAGCAGCCAAGGCAATGAGCAGTTCTTC. Translating it yields CASSQGNEQFF.

This chain joins TRBV27 and TRBJ1-1; 8 bases map to TRBD1. V dropped 2 bases and J dropped 0; count of bases not matched to a gene: 8. This CDR3 has 17 residues. Germline V lookup: CDR1 MNHEY, CDR2 SMNVEV (reference sequence). CDR3 residues: CASSLSGQGPMNTEAFF. CDR3 sequence (DNA): TGTGCCAGCAGTTTAAGCGGACAGGGCCCCATGAACACTGAAGCTTTCTTT.

Many counts were recorded for this clonotype. The chain has TRBV6-5 and TRBJ1-1, with TRBD1 matching over 7 bases. Germline loops: CDR1 MNHEY, CDR2 SVGAGI. J lost 3 bases, V lost 0 bases, and 4 bases had no gene match. The CDR3 spans 15 residues. CDR3 nucleotide sequence: TGTGCCAGCAGTTACTCGCGGCAGGGGGACACTGAAGCTTTCTTT. Translating gives CASSYSRQGDTEAFF.

This clonotype was picked up a small number of times. The chain is built from TRBV28 and TRBJ1-2, with D unresolved. Trimming removed 2 bases from V and 4 bases from J, with 5 bases in between. Germline CDR1 reads MDHEN; CDR2 reads SYDVKM. This CDR3 comprises 12 residues. CDR3 in amino acids: CASSLGPYGYTF. CDR3 DNA: TGTGCCAGCAGTTTAGGGCCCTATGGCTACACCTTC.